The 23 T cell receptor beta chains reported below all come from one sample, sequenced in a study of OX40 agonist ivuxolimab in advanced cancers. TCRdb keeps only in-frame clones here, not all; method: immunoSEQ multiplex PCR. The data contain 90,000 to 150,000 clones, 75% to 90% of them singletons. Sequencing was performed on CD4+ or CD8+ T cells sorted from blood, taken in a trial of the OX40 agonist ivuxolimab. These receptors all stem from an adult with an advanced solid tumor such as melanoma, head and neck, liver or kidney cancer.

The CDR3 nucleotides are TGTGCCAGCAGCTTAGCGAGCAGGGGCAATTCACCCCTCCACTTT. Protein product: CASSLASRGNSPLHF. The chain couples TRBV7-2 to TRBJ1-6; possibly TRBD1 for D (6 bases). Trimming removed 0 bases from V and 7 bases from J, with 10 bases in between. The germline V gene encodes CDR1 SGHTA and CDR2 FQGNSA. The CDR3 runs to 15 residues.

The chain joins TRBV18 to TRBJ1-1; perhaps TRBD1 as D (6 bases). The CDR3 covers 17 residues. Trimming shortened V by 4 bases and J by 1 base, and 19 bases separated the two germline ends. Germline CDR1 reads KGHSH; CDR2 reads LQKENI. The CDR3 sequence: CASSQALQGLSNTEAFF. In DNA form, the CDR3 reads TGTGCCAGCTCACAGGCTCTACAGGGTTTATCGAACACTGAAGCTTTCTTT.

This clone appeared a single time. This chain links TRBV10-3 with TRBJ2-7; possible D gene TRBD1, 6 bases. Germline-derived CDR1 and CDR2 are ENHRY and SYGVKD. V lost 10 bases and J 2 bases, leaving 18 bases between the germline ends. CDR3 size: 14 residues. The CDR3 is CANSGAGEPYEQYF. In DNA form, the CDR3 reads TGTGCCAACTCTGGGGCAGGGGAACCCTACGAGCAGTACTTC.

V and J are TRBV5-1 and TRBJ2-1, with 7 bases matching TRBD2. Germline V lookup: CDR1 SGHRS, CDR2 YFSETQ. V dropped 1 base and J dropped 0; count of bases not matched to a gene: 4. The CDR3 runs 16 residues. The CDR3 DNA is TGCGCCAGCAGCTTGCCCGGGACTACCTCCTACAATGAGCAGTTCTTC. Its protein product is CASSLPGTTSYNEQFF.

This sequence joins TRBV7-9 and TRBJ1-4, with 7 bases matching TRBD1. CDR1 is SEHNR, CDR2 FQNEAQ, per germline (reference sequence). The trim removed 5 bases at V and 4 bases at J, leaving 4 bases unmatched. This CDR3 has 14 residues. CDR3 in amino acids: CASSPGQNNEKLFF. The CDR3 DNA follows: TGTGCCAGCAGCCCGGGACAGAATAATGAAAAACTGTTTTTT.

V gene TRBV6-5 combines with J gene TRBJ2-7, with unresolved D. This CDR3 contains 12 residues. Deletions cut 5 bases from V and 2 bases from J, with 7 bases between. In germline, CDR1 is MNHEY, CDR2 SVGAGI. CDR3 residues: CASSPDTYEQYF. CDR3 coding DNA: TGTGCCAGCAGTCCAGACACCTACGAGCAGTACTTC.

This clone was found once. The rearrangement uses TRBV30 and TRBJ1-3; D call uncertain. Germline V gene lookup returns CDR1 GTSNPN and CDR2 SVGIG (reference sequence). V lost 1 base to trimming and J lost 4 bases, with 11 bases between them. The CDR3 is 14 amino acids. As DNA, the CDR3 is TGTGCCTGGAGTGCCCAGGTAGGAGGAAACACCATATATTTT. Translated, it gives CAWSAQVGGNTIYF. The full variable domain, in which reference TRBV30 and TRBJ1-3 provide the parts outside the CDR3, is SQTIHQWPATLVQPVGSPLSLECTVEGTSNPNLYWYRQAAGRGLQLLFYSVGIGQISSEVPQNLSASRPQDRQFILSSKKLLLSDSGFYLCAWSAQVGGNTIYFGEGSWLTVV.

This chain joins TRBV29-1 and TRBJ2-7; unclear D gene. The CDR3 has 13 residues. V shed 2 bases and J shed 2 bases, with 10 bases lying between them. CDR1 is SQVTM and CDR2 is ANQGSEA in the germline V gene. CDR3 residues: CSVESTGTYEQYF. CDR3 coding DNA: TGCAGCGTTGAAAGTACGGGTACCTACGAGCAGTACTTC.

The chain recombines TRBV19 with TRBJ2-1, with D possibly matching TRBD1 (5 bases). The germline V gene has CDR1 LNHDA and CDR2 SQIVND (reference sequence). The germline V and J ends were trimmed by 4 bases and 7 bases, with 14 bases remaining between them. The CDR3 loop spans 14 amino acids. CDR3 bases: TGTGCCAGTAGTAAAAACGGACAACTTAATGAGCAGTTCTTC. This codes for CASSKNGQLNEQFF.

The chain joins TRBV4-2 to TRBJ2-7; D is unresolved. The V end was cut by 0 bases, the J end by 6 bases, with 15 bases between. CDR1 and CDR2 from the germline V gene are LGHNA and YNFKEQ. CDR3 length equals 15 residues. The DNA for the CDR3 is TGTGCCAGCAGCCAAGACGAGGTTAGAATGGGCGAGCAGTACTTC. Translated: CASSQDEVRMGEQYF.

The chain couples TRBV6-1 to TRBJ1-4, with D hard to call. CDR3 size: 14 residues. The V end was cut by 10 bases, the J end by 8 bases, with 20 bases between. Per germline, CDR1 MNHNS and CDR2 SASEGT. DNA of the CDR3: TGTGCCATCAATCAAGAGGGCCTTGCAGAAAAACTGTTTTTT. This sequence encodes CAINQEGLAEKLFF.

The rearrangement uses TRBV10-3 and TRBJ2-7; possible D gene TRBD2, 6 bases. CDR3 length equals 14 residues. The germline V gene has CDR1 ENHRY and CDR2 SYGVKD. V lost 0 bases and J lost 4, with 10 bases in between. CDR3 residues: CAISESGSGYEQYF. CDR3 nucleotides: TGTGCCATCAGTGAGTCCGGGAGTGGATACGAGCAGTACTTC.

The chain employs TRBV18 and TRBJ1-4, with D hard to call. The V gene lost 4 bases and the J gene lost 8 bases, with 8 bases spanning the gap. The CDR3 spans 12 residues. Per the germline V gene, CDR1 is KGHSH and CDR2 is LQKENI. The CDR3 protein is CASSLEGEKLFF. The DNA of the CDR3 is TGTGCCAGCTCACTTGAAGGGGAAAAACTGTTTTTT.

The chain uses TRBV29-1 and TRBJ2-2; D tentatively reads TRBD1 or TRBD2 (5 bases each). The CDR3 length is 15 residues. In germline, CDR1 is SQVTM, CDR2 ANQGSEA. Between the trimmed V and J ends, which lost 5 bases and 0 bases, there was a span of 13 bases. The CDR3 nucleotides are TGCAGCGTTACGGGACCTGTCGCGAACACCGGGGAGCTGTTTTTT. This translates into CSVTGPVANTGELFF.

The chain employs TRBV7-9 and TRBJ2-3; D perhaps matches TRBD2 (5 bases). The CDR3 has 14 residues. CDR1 is SEHNR, CDR2 FQNEAQ, per germline (reference sequence). The V end lost 6 bases, the J end lost 6 bases, and 16 bases lay between the germline ends. The CDR3 here is CASRPTGMGDTQYF. DNA for the CDR3: TGTGCCAGCAGACCAACGGGGATGGGGGATACGCAGTATTTT.

V usage is TRBV5-6 and J usage is TRBJ2-7; the match to TRBD1 covers 11 bases. The CDR3 spans 15 residues. Germline V CDR1 and CDR2: SGHDT, YYEEEE. J lost 5 bases, V lost 4 bases, and 8 bases had no gene match. The CDR3 nucleotides read TGTGCCAGCAGCATAGGACAGGGGGCGCGCCACGAGCAGTACTTC. As protein: CASSIGQGARHEQYF.

The rearrangement uses TRBV7-2 and TRBJ1-1; tentative D call: TRBD1 (5 bases). Looked up from germline, CDR1 is SGHTA and CDR2 is FQGNSA. The CDR3 runs to 15 residues. Between the trimmed V and J ends, which lost 1 base and 0 bases, there was a span of 9 bases. CDR3 region: CASSLETVMNTEAFF. CDR3 DNA sequence: TGTGCCAGCAGCTTAGAGACAGTTATGAACACTGAAGCTTTCTTT.

The chain has TRBV5-6 and TRBJ2-5; D is ambiguous. Germline loops: CDR1 SGHDT, CDR2 YYEEEE. The V end lost 3 bases, the J end lost 3 bases, and 12 bases lay between the germline ends. This CDR3 is built from 14 residues. Written as DNA, the CDR3 is TGTGCCAGCAGCTCCCAAGGCAGTGAAGAGACCCAGTACTTC. It specifies CASSSQGSEETQYF.

The chain is built from TRBV9 and TRBJ2-7, with TRBD2 matching 10 bases. The germline V gene has CDR1 SGDLS and CDR2 YYNGEE. CDR3 length: 14 residues. With V trimmed by 2 bases and J by 2 bases, 1 base remained unmatched. The DNA for the CDR3 is TGTGCCAGCAGCGTTAGCGGGGGGACCTACGAGCAGTACTTC. Its protein is CASSVSGGTYEQYF.

The table lists this clone with a few counts. This sequence joins TRBV5-1 and TRBJ2-5, with D tentatively TRBD1 (6 bases). The CDR3 loop spans 14 amino acids. Germline V gives CDR1 SGHRS, CDR2 YFSETQ. Trimming took 3 bases from V and 7 from J, leaving 16 bases between them. CDR3 protein: CASSSGQYIATQYF. CDR3 coding DNA: TGCGCCAGCAGCTCAGGACAGTATATAGCGACCCAGTACTTC.

This chain links TRBV7-2 with TRBJ2-2, with D maybe TRBD2 (5 bases). CDR1 SGHTA and CDR2 FQGNSA come from the germline V gene. The CDR3 is 15 amino acids. V was cut by 7 bases and J by 5 bases, with 17 bases left in between. This CDR3 is CASTVAREQTGELFF. As DNA, the CDR3 is TGTGCCAGCACCGTCGCCCGGGAACAGACCGGGGAGCTGTTTTTT.

This clone has a handful of counts. V is TRBV30 and J is TRBJ1-1, with 11 bases lining up with TRBD1. The CDR3 spans 12 residues. Germline-derived CDR1 and CDR2 are GTSNPN and SVGIG (reference sequence). With V trimmed by 3 bases and J by 10 bases, 4 bases remained unmatched. In DNA, the CDR3 is TGTGCCTGGAGCTCCGGGACAGGGGGAGCTTTCTTT. Translating it yields CAWSSGTGGAFF.

The chain links TRBV29-1 to TRBJ2-2; D gene unclear. Germline V gives CDR1 SQVTM, CDR2 ANQGSEA. The CDR3 totals 11 residues. Trimming took 7 bases from V and 8 from J, leaving 11 bases between them. The CDR3 DNA reads TGCAGCGCCCGAATTGAGGGGGAGCTGTTTTTT. The encoded protein is CSARIEGELFF.